A selection of T cell receptor beta chains follows, all from one sample in a study of PD-1 blockade in classical Hodgkin lymphoma. Data came from immunoSEQ multiplex PCR; TCRdb stores just in-frame clones and leaves some out. The table records 40,000 to 45,000 clones, just under 80% of them present only once. The material was peripheral blood mononuclear cells (PBMCs), obtained at baseline. These receptors all come from a human donor with classical Hodgkin lymphoma. Each CDR3 is given with its conserved first and last residue. Fields, in order: J gene, V gene, CDR3 protein.

>TRBJ1-4|TRBV7-9
CASWALGATNEKLFF
>TRBJ1-3|TRBV7-2
CASSLVSLPGNTIYF
>TRBJ2-3|TRBV7-2
CASSLSLYSTDTQYF
>TRBJ2-5|TRBV2
CASSAYRGETGQYF
>TRBJ1-2|TRBV5-1
CASSLSEGAYGYTF
>TRBJ2-3|TRBV27
CASSLSVSTDTQYF
>TRBJ2-7|TRBV19
CASSRQGATYEQYF
>TRBJ1-5|TRBV5-5
CASSLRGGQGSNQPQHF
>TRBJ1-1|TRBV29-1
CSIDRVGTEAFF
>TRBJ1-1|TRBV6-5
CAVLDSMNTEAFF